Each of the 11 T cell receptor beta chains below was sequenced from the same sample in a study of radiation and T cells in renal cell carcinoma. Sequenced by immunoSEQ multiplex PCR; TCRdb stores in-frame clones only, minus some. The sample contains roughly 100,000 clones, about 88% of which appear only once. Time point given: baseline pretreatment blood. Indicated treatment: 15 Gy SBRT to primary tumor, nephrectomy 4 weeks later. The material sequenced was blood, taken from a patient whose treatment included radiotherapy and nephrectomy. The source of these receptors is a man aged 50 or older with renal cell carcinoma.

The CDR3 region has the DNA TGTGCCAGCAGTACCTCGACAGGGAGTTTAAGCTACACCTTC. It yields the protein CASSTSTGSLSYTF. The gene calls are TRBV6-5 and TRBJ1-2; 7 bases fit TRBD1. The CDR3 has 14 amino acids. V shed 5 bases, J shed 9 bases, and the junction held 12 bases outside the gene matches. The germline CDR1 and CDR2 sequences are MNHEY and SVGAGI.

This clone was picked up one time. The V call is TRBV2, the J call TRBJ2-3; 8 positions agree with TRBD1. J gave up 4 bases and V 7 bases, and 7 bases lay outside the gene matches. The CDR3 contains 14 residues. CDR1 is SNHLY, CDR2 FYNNEI, per germline. CDR3 in DNA: TGTGCCAGCAATGGGGACAGGACCCCAGATACGCAGTATTTT. This sequence encodes CASNGDRTPDTQYF.

The V gene is TRBV13, the J gene TRBJ1-1; D may be TRBD1 (6 bases). Trimming cost V 3 bases and J 3 bases, with 11 bases left between them. Germline lookup yields CDR1 PRHDT and CDR2 FYEKMQ (reference sequence). This CDR3 is built from 14 residues. The CDR3 protein is CASSLRGHHTEAFF. CDR3 bases: TGTGCCAGCAGCTTGAGGGGACACCACACTGAAGCTTTCTTT.

V gene TRBV28 combines with J gene TRBJ1-5; D may be TRBD1 (5 bases). The CDR3 contains 16 residues. From germline, CDR1 is MDHEN and CDR2 SYDVKM. Trimming left V 2 bases short and J 4 bases short, with 15 bases between. The DNA for the CDR3 is TGTGCCAGCAGTTTACCCGCCCGACAGTTGAATCAGCCCCAGCATTTT. Translation: CASSLPARQLNQPQHF.

The gene calls are TRBV2 and TRBJ2-2, with D uncertain. The V gene lost 5 bases and the J gene lost 6 bases, with 10 bases spanning the gap. The CDR3 length is 13 residues. CDR1 and CDR2 (germline): SNHLY, FYNNEI. CDR3 nucleotides: TGTGCCAGCAGTAGTGACCCCCCCGGGGAGCTGTTTTTT. Its translation: CASSSDPPGELFF.

This chain uses TRBV4-1 with TRBJ2-7; 10 positions agree with TRBD1. J gave up 6 bases and V 4 bases, and 6 bases lay outside the gene matches. Germline CDR1 reads MGHRA; CDR2 reads YSYEKL. The CDR3 runs to 14 residues. CDR3 amino acids: CASSRTGGVGEQYF. CDR3 nucleotides: TGCGCCAGCAGCCGGACAGGGGGGGTCGGCGAGCAGTACTTC.

The chain joins TRBV5-1 to TRBJ1-4, with TRBD1 matching over 9 bases. This CDR3 is 14 amino acids long. Trimming cost V 3 bases and J 5 bases; bases outside gene matches: 2. Germline CDR1 SGHRS, CDR2 YFSETQ. DNA for the CDR3: TGCGCCAGCAGCTCCGGGACAGGGAATGAAAAACTGTTTTTT. It specifies CASSSGTGNEKLFF.

The chain combines TRBV5-6 with TRBJ2-1; 8 nucleotides line up with TRBD1. Per germline, CDR1 SGHDT and CDR2 YYEEEE. The V and J ends lost 2 bases and 4 bases, in that order; junction bases with no gene match: 5. The CDR3 is made up of 15 amino acids. CDR3: CASSFRDRRYNEQFF. The CDR3 DNA is TGTGCCAGCAGCTTCCGGGACAGGAGGTACAATGAGCAGTTCTTC. The full variable domain, its missing parts supplied by reference TRBV5-6 and TRBJ2-1, is DAGVTQSPTHLIKTRGQQVTLRCSPKSGHDTVSWYQQALGQGPQFIFQYYEEEERQRGNFPDRFSGHQFPNYSSELNVNALLLGDSALYLCASSFRDRRYNEQFFGPGTRLTVL.

This clone was detected only once. V and J are TRBV4-1 and TRBJ2-7; TRBD2 agrees at 11 bases. J was trimmed by 4 bases and V by 0 bases; bases with no gene match: 8. The germline V gene encodes CDR1 MGHRA and CDR2 YSYEKL. CDR3 length: 17 residues. The CDR3 loop is CASSQDLRGTSGYEQYF. In nucleotides, the CDR3 is TGCGCCAGCAGCCAAGATCTTAGAGGGACTAGCGGTTACGAGCAGTACTTC.

This chain links TRBV5-1 with TRBJ1-1; 9 nucleotides align to TRBD1. Germline V gene data show CDR1 as SGHRS and CDR2 as YFSETQ. The CDR3 spans 14 residues. J lost 0 bases, V lost 5 bases, and 2 bases had no gene match. Here the CDR3 reads CASRGQGMNTEAFF. DNA of the CDR3: TGCGCCAGCAGAGGACAGGGGATGAACACTGAAGCTTTCTTT.

This rearrangement joins TRBV27 to TRBJ2-2, with 10 bases matching TRBD1. V lost 5 bases to trimming and J lost 4 bases; unmatched junction nucleotides: 10. From germline, CDR1 is MNHEY and CDR2 SMNVEV (reference sequence). The CDR3 totals 17 residues. DNA of the CDR3: TGTGCCAGCAGTCTTGGGGGGGACAGGGGTCGCACCGGGGAGCTGTTTTTT. This translates into CASSLGGDRGRTGELFF.